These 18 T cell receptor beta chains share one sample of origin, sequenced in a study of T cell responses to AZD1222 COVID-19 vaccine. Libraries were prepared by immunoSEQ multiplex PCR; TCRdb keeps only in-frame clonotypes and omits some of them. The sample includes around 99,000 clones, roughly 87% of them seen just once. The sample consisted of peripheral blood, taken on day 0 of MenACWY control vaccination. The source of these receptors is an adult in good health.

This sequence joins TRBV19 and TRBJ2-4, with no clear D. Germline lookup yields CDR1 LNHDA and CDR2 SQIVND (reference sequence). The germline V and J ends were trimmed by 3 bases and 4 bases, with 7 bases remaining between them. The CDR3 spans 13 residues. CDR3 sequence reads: CASSINSKNIQYF. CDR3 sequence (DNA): TGTGCCAGTAGTATCAACAGTAAAAACATTCAGTACTTC.

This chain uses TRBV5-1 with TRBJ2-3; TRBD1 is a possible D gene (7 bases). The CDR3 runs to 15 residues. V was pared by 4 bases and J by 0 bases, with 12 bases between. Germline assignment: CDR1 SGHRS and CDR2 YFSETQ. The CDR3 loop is CASSQTGTSTDTQYF. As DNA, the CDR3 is TGCGCCAGCAGCCAGACAGGGACTAGCACAGATACGCAGTATTTT.

CDR3 protein: CASSTANYGYTF. For the CDR3, the DNA is TGTGCCAGCAGTACAGCTAACTATGGCTACACCTTC. The chain links TRBV25-1 to TRBJ1-2, with no clear D. The CDR3 is 12 residues long. Germline V gene data show CDR1 as MGHDK and CDR2 as SYGVNS. V was clipped by 5 bases and J by 0 bases, with 4 bases between them.

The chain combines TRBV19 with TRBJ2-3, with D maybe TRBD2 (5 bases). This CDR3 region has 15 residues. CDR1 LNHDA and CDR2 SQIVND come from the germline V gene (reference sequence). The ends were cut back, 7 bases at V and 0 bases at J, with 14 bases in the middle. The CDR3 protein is CASTLTRGSTDTQYF. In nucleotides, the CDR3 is TGTGCCAGTACCCTCACGCGCGGGAGCACAGATACGCAGTATTTT.

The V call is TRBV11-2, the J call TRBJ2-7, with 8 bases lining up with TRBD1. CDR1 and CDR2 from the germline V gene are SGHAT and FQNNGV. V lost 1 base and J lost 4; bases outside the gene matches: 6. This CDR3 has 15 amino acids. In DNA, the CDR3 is TGTGCCAGCAGCTTAGTCGCAGGGGGCCAGTACGAGCAGTACTTC. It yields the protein CASSLVAGGQYEQYF.

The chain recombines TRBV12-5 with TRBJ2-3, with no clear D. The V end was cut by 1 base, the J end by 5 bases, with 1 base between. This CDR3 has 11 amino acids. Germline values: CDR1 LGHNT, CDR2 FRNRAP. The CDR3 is CASGLGDTQYF. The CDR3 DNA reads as TGTGCTAGTGGTTTGGGAGATACGCAGTATTTT.

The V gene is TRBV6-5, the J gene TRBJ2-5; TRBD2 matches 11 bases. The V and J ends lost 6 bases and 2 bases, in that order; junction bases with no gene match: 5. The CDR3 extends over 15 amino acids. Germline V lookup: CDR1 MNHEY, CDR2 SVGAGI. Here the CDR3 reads CASSLTSGVQETQYF. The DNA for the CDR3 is TGTGCCAGCAGCCTGACTAGCGGGGTACAAGAGACCCAGTACTTC.

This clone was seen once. CDR3 region: CASSRWSNEKLFF. CDR3 sequence (DNA): TGTGCCAGCAGCAGATGGTCGAATGAAAAACTGTTTTTT. V gene TRBV5-6 combines with J gene TRBJ1-4, with D unclear. Trimming pared 4 bases from V and 5 bases from J, leaving 9 bases between. The germline CDR1 and CDR2 sequences are SGHDT and YYEEEE. The CDR3 consists of 13 residues.

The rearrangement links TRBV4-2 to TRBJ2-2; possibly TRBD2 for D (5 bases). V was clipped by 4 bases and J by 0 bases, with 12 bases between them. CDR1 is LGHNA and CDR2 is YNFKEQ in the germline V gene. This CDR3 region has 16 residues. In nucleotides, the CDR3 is TGTGCCAGCAGCCCTCGCAGCGGTGCGAACACCGGGGAGCTGTTTTTT. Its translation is CASSPRSGANTGELFF.

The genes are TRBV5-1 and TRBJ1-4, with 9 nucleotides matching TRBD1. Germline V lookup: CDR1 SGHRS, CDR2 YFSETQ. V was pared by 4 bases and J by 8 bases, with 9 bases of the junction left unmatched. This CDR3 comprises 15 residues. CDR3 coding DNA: TGCGCCAGCAGCCGAGGAGGGACAGGGCAGGAAAAACTGTTTTTT. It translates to CASSRGGTGQEKLFF.

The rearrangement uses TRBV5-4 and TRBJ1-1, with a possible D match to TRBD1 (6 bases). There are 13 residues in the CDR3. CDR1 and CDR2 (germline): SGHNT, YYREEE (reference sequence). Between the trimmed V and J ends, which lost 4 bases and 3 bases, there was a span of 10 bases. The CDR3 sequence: CASSPDRHTEAFF. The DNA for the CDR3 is TGTGCCAGCAGCCCCGACAGGCACACTGAAGCTTTCTTT.

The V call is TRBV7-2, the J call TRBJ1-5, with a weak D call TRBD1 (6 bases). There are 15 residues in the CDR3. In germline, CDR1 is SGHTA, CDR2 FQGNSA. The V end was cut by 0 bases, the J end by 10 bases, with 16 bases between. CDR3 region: CASSLASGAREPQHF. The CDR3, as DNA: TGTGCCAGCAGCTTAGCGTCAGGGGCCCGTGAACCCCAGCATTTT.

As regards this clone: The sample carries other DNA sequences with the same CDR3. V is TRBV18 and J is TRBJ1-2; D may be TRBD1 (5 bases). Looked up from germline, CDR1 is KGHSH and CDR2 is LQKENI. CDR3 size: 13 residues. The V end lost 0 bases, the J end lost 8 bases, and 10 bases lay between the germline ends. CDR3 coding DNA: TGTGCCAGCTCACCACCGGCAGGGAACGGCTACACCTTC. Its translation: CASSPPAGNGYTF.

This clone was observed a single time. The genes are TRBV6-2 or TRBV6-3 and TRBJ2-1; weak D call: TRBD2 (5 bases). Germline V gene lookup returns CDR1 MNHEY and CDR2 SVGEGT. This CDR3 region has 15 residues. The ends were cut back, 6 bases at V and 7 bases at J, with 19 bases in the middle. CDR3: CASSTIARAGNEQFF. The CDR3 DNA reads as TGTGCCAGCAGCACCATTGCGAGGGCTGGGAATGAGCAGTTCTTC.

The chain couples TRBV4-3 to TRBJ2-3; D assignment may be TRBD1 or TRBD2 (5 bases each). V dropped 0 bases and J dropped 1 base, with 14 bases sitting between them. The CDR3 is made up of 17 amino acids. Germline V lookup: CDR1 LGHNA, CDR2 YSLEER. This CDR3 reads CASSQDLGGARTDTQYF. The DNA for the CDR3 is TGCGCCAGCAGCCAAGATCTTGGGGGAGCTCGCACAGATACGCAGTATTTT.

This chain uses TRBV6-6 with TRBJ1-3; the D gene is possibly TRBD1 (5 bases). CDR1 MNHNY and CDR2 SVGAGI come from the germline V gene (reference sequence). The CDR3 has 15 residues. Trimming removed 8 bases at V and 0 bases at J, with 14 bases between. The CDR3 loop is CASAYGADSGNTIYF. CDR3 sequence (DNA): TGTGCCAGCGCCTACGGGGCAGACTCTGGAAACACCATATATTTT.

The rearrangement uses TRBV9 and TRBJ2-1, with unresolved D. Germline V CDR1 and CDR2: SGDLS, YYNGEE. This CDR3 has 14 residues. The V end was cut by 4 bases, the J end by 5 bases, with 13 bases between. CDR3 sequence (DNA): TGTGCCAGCAGCCCTAGGACGCGAAACAATGAGCAGTTCTTC. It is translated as CASSPRTRNNEQFF. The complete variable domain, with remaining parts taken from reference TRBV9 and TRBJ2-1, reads DSGVTQTPKHLITATGQRVTLRCSPRSGDLSVYWYQQSLDQGLQFLIQYYNGEERAKGNILERFSAQQFPDLHSELNLSSLELGDSALYFCASSPRTRNNEQFFGPGTRLTVL.

This chain's CDR3 is CASGWVGNQPQHF. The CDR3, as DNA: TGTGCCAGCGGCTGGGTTGGCAATCAGCCCCAGCATTTT. The chain carries TRBV2 and TRBJ1-5, with D uncertain. The V gene's germline CDR1 is SNHLY and CDR2 FYNNEI. The ends were cut back, 8 bases at V and 2 bases at J, with 10 bases in the middle. The CDR3 has 13 residues.